One sample yielded the 17 T cell receptor beta chains listed below, sequenced in a study of cytomegalovirus exposure and HLA in healthy donors. PCR amplification relied on 60 Vbeta primers (plus 13 Jbeta primers). Sequencing used immunoSEQ multiplex PCR; TCRdb keeps in-frame clones, though not all of them. In the table there are about 170,000 clones, around 86% of which are singletons. Sequencing was carried out using PBMCs. All receptors come from a male donor in good health and CMV-seronegative.

In DNA form, the CDR3 reads TGTGCCATCCGAGGACAGGAGCGCTCTGGGGCCAACGTCCTGACTTTC. Translating it yields CAIRGQERSGANVLTF. V gene TRBV10-3 combines with J gene TRBJ2-6, with TRBD1 matching over 7 bases. Per germline, CDR1 ENHRY and CDR2 SYGVKD. J lost 0 bases, V lost 8 bases, and 7 bases had no gene match. The CDR3 length is 16 residues.

The gene calls are TRBV2 and TRBJ2-7, with TRBD2 matching over 11 bases. The CDR3 is 16 residues long. J gave up 4 bases and V 4 bases, and 9 bases lay outside the gene matches. Looked up from germline, CDR1 is SNHLY and CDR2 is FYNNEI. The CDR3 DNA follows: TGTGCCAGCAGTGTAGCGGGGGGGTTATTTTCGTACGAGCAGTACTTC. Translation: CASSVAGGLFSYEQYF.

The chain carries TRBV19 and TRBJ1-2; a weak D match, TRBD1 (6 bases). The CDR3 extends over 17 amino acids. Germline V CDR1 and CDR2: LNHDA, SQIVND (reference sequence). Trimming left V 1 base short and J 4 bases short, with 19 bases between. The CDR3 sequence: CASSIAGAAPSVYGYTF. For the CDR3, the DNA is TGTGCCAGTAGTATAGCAGGGGCTGCCCCTTCCGTCTATGGCTACACCTTC.

The chain joins TRBV15 to TRBJ2-7, with 8 bases matching TRBD1. The CDR3 totals 16 residues. Per germline, CDR1 LNHNV and CDR2 YYDKDF (reference sequence). Trimming took 0 bases from V and 5 from J; bases not matched to a gene: 9. In DNA, the CDR3 is TGTGCCACCAGCAGAGAGGACAGGGAACCAAGCGACGAGCAGTACTTC. As protein: CATSREDREPSDEQYF.

The chain recombines TRBV7-8 with TRBJ2-1; TRBD1 aligns across 7 bases. The CDR3 covers 17 residues. V dropped 7 bases and J dropped 0; count of bases not matched to a gene: 12. Germline loops: CDR1 SGHVS, CDR2 FQNEAQ. In DNA, the CDR3 is TGTGCCAGCACCCCGACAGGGATAGGTAGCTCCTACAATGAGCAGTTCTTC. It translates to CASTPTGIGSSYNEQFF.

On this clone itself: The junction does not match germline at one end; this may be a read error. Other DNA sequences in this specimen translate into the identical CDR3. The genes are TRBV2 and TRBJ1-1, with 8 nucleotides matching TRBD1. The CDR3 has 13 residues. Germline CDR1 SNHLY, CDR2 FYNNEI. CDR3 nucleotides: TGTGCCAGCATCCAAGACAGGGGCACTGAAGCCTTCTTT. Protein: CASIQDRGTEAFF.

The chain is built from TRBV6-6 and TRBJ1-2; TRBD1 matches at 9 bases. The V and J ends lost 5 bases and 7 bases, in that order; junction bases with no gene match: 8. The germline gives CDR1 MNHNY, CDR2 SVGAGI (reference sequence). This CDR3 is 14 amino acids long. CDR3 bases: TGTGCCAGCAGTGAGCGGGGACAGGGAATTGGCTACACCTTC. Translating gives CASSERGQGIGYTF.

V usage is TRBV10-3 and J usage is TRBJ2-5, with D possibly matching TRBD1 (6 bases). The CDR3 loop spans 14 amino acids. V lost 2 bases and J lost 0, with 7 bases in between. Germline CDR1 ENHRY, CDR2 SYGVKD. This CDR3 is CAISEGGDQETQYF. The CDR3 DNA follows: TGTGCCATCAGTGAGGGGGGCGACCAAGAGACCCAGTACTTC.

CDR3 sequence reads: CASSPRTAGNTIYF. DNA of the CDR3: TGTGCCAGTAGTCCCAGGACAGCTGGAAACACCATATATTTT. The chain links TRBV19 to TRBJ1-3; TRBD1 is a possible D gene (6 bases). CDR1 LNHDA and CDR2 SQIVND come from the germline V gene (reference sequence). The CDR3 extends over 14 amino acids. V was shortened by 5 bases and J by 2 bases, with 10 bases between the two germline ends.

The chain combines TRBV5-6 with TRBJ2-7; 12 positions agree with TRBD1. The J segment lost 2 bases and the V segment lost 4 bases, leaving 7 bases of the junction unmatched. CDR1 and CDR2 from the germline V gene are SGHDT and YYEEEE. This CDR3 contains 16 residues. The CDR3 loop is CASSRGTGGLTYEQYF. The DNA for the CDR3 is TGTGCCAGCAGCCGGGGGACAGGGGGCCTTACCTACGAGCAGTACTTC. The full variable domain, its missing parts supplied by reference TRBV5-6 and TRBJ2-7, is DAGVTQSPTHLIKTRGQQVTLRCSPKSGHDTVSWYQQALGQGPQFIFQYYEEEERQRGNFPDRFSGHQFPNYSSELNVNALLLGDSALYLCASSRGTGGLTYEQYFGPGTRLTVT.

V usage is TRBV18 and J usage is TRBJ2-2; 7 bases line up with TRBD1. J lost 3 bases, V lost 5 bases, and 15 bases had no gene match. CDR3 length: 18 amino acids. The germline V gene encodes CDR1 KGHSH and CDR2 LQKENI. CDR3 region: CASSSRLTGTDYTGELFF. The CDR3 DNA follows: TGTGCCAGCTCATCAAGATTAACCGGGACAGATTACACCGGGGAGCTGTTTTTT.

The rearrangement joins TRBV7-9 to TRBJ1-1; D uncertain. Trimming shortened V by 5 bases and J by 4 bases, and 17 bases separated the two germline ends. This CDR3 comprises 15 residues. The V gene's germline CDR1 is SEHNR and CDR2 FQNEAQ (reference sequence). Here the CDR3 DNA reads TGTGCCAGCAGCCCCAACGCGGGGAGGAGCACTGAAGCTTTCTTT. Protein product: CASSPNAGRSTEAFF.

Only a few counts were recorded for this clone. The junction and the germline gene differ at one end; a read error may be behind it. V is TRBV5-5 and J is TRBJ1-1; TRBD1 matches at 7 bases. This CDR3 is 15 amino acids long. Per germline, CDR1 SGHKS and CDR2 YYEKEE (reference sequence). CDR3: CASSIRQGPNAEAFF. The CDR3, as DNA: TGTGCCAGCAGCATTAGACAGGGACCGAACGCTGAAGCTTTCTTT.

The chain employs TRBV2 and TRBJ2-1; 7 bases match TRBD1. This CDR3 has 13 residues. V lost 6 bases and J lost 4; bases outside the gene matches: 3. Germline V gene data show CDR1 as SNHLY and CDR2 as FYNNEI. The CDR3 region has the DNA TGTGCCAGCAGGGACAGGAAATACAATGAGCAGTTCTTC. Encoded protein: CASRDRKYNEQFF.

This clone was counted once. The gene calls are TRBV6-1 and TRBJ1-5, with D possibly matching TRBD1 (5 bases). Germline V gives CDR1 MNHNS, CDR2 SASEGT. This CDR3 contains 15 residues. V was pared by 4 bases and J by 0 bases, with 10 bases between. CDR3 in DNA: TGTGCCAGCAGTGGGCAGGGAGGTAGCAATCAGCCCCAGCATTTT. This encodes CASSGQGGSNQPQHF.

V and J are TRBV5-1 and TRBJ1-2; TRBD1 agrees at 8 bases. The V gene end was trimmed by 4 bases and the J gene end by 13 bases; junction bases not matched to a gene: 9. There are 12 residues in the CDR3. The germline V gene encodes CDR1 SGHRS and CDR2 YFSETQ. CDR3 in DNA: TGCGCCAGCAGCGCGGACAGGGAGGGTTTCACCTTC. Translation: CASSADREGFTF.

V gene TRBV18 combines with J gene TRBJ1-2; a weak D match, TRBD1 (5 bases). The CDR3 has 14 amino acids. V dropped 0 bases and J dropped 8 bases, with 13 bases sitting between them. CDR1 is KGHSH and CDR2 is LQKENI in the germline V gene. CDR3 sequence: CASSPPAGPRGYTF. As DNA, the CDR3 is TGTGCCAGCTCACCACCGGCGGGACCGCGGGGCTACACCTTC.